The 32 T cell receptor beta chains reported below all come from one sample, sequenced in a study of T cells in Graves' hyperthyroidism and ophthalmopathy. Template material for amplifying TCR beta CDR3 regions consisted of RNA transcripts. An initial round of RT-PCR targeting the TCR CDR3 relied on the HTBI primer set. TCRdb re-derived calls from the multiplex PCR reads in MiXCR, one entry per CDR3 protein. The top ten clones hold around 7.7% of a sample with almost 600,000 distinct CDR3 sequences, just over 45% of them seen once. Sequencing was carried out using peripheral blood or thyroid tissue (not recorded which). The receptor set was obtained from a woman aged 18 to 35 with Graves' hyperthyroidism.

The chain is built from TRBV9 and TRBJ2-5; TRBD1 is a possible D gene (5 bases). Between the trimmed V and J ends, which lost 10 bases and 3 bases, there was a span of 10 bases. The germline V gene encodes CDR1 SGDLS and CDR2 YYNGEE. This CDR3 is 11 amino acids long. The CDR3 DNA is TGTGCCCTCGGCAGGGAAGAGACCCAGTACTTC. Translating it yields CALGREETQYF.

This clonotype was seen repeatedly, ten times or more. The chain carries TRBV7-9 and TRBJ1-1; 7 positions agree with TRBD1. CDR3 length: 13 amino acids. Unmatched junction bases numbered 3, after V lost 2 bases and J lost 6 bases. CDR1 is SEHNR and CDR2 is FQNEAQ in the germline V gene (reference sequence). The CDR3 DNA reads as TGTGCCAGCAGCTTATTACAGGGGTCTGAAGCTTTCTTT. It codes for CASSLLQGSEAFF.

Many counts were recorded for this clonotype. CDR3 DNA sequence: TGCAGTGCTAGAGGCCCGGGACACGAGCAGTACTTC. Protein product: CSARGPGHEQYF. V and J are TRBV20-1 and TRBJ2-7; possibly TRBD1 or TRBD2 for D (5 bases each). The CDR3 runs to 12 residues. Trimming removed 1 base at V and 5 bases at J, with 9 bases between. The germline V gene has CDR1 DFQATT and CDR2 SNEGSKA (reference sequence).

With respect to this clonotype: The conserved phenylalanine or tryptophan normally closing the CDR3 is absent here, so this likely arose from a read error. No DNA is shown, since the ends of the CDR3 on it are uncertain; the CDR3 is the one TCRdb lists. The J gene is TRBJ2-6, the V gene TRBV6-6. The CDR3 is made up of 12 amino acids, end residues included. The germline CDR1 and CDR2 sequences are MNHNY and SVGAGI (reference sequence). The CDR3 reads CARELWGQRQAC.

The chain recombines TRBV7-9 with TRBJ2-5; tentative D call: TRBD2 (6 bases). The J call is in doubt because the DNA end fits TRBJ2-7 better. The CDR3 totals 17 residues. The V gene's germline CDR1 is SEHNR and CDR2 FQNEAQ (reference sequence). This CDR3 is CASSLVVGLGGAYEQYF. CDR3 bases: TGTGCCAGCAGCTTAGTCGTAGGTCTCGGCGGGGCCTACGAGCAGTACTTC.

This clonotype was seen more than once but under ten times. A much larger clone differs by one base, so this may be a read error. This rearrangement joins TRBV11-2 to TRBJ1-2; 8 bases line up with TRBD1. CDR3 length: 15 amino acids. Germline CDR1 and CDR2: SGHAT and FQNNGV. In DNA, the CDR3 is TGTACCAGCAGCTTAGATCTCGGGACAGGTCATGGCTACACCTTC. It is translated as CTSSLDLGTGHGYTF. The full variable domain, with the rest looked up from reference TRBV11-2 and TRBJ1-2, is EAGVAQSPRYKIIEKRQSVAFWCNPISGHATLYWYQQILGQGPKLLIQFQNNGVVDDSQLPKDRFSAERLKGVDSTLKIQPAKLEDSAVYLCTSSLDLGTGHGYTFGSGTRLTVV.

Remarks on this clonotype: A read error may account for a junction end that differs from germline. The rearrangement uses TRBV7-2 and TRBJ1-2; D ambiguous. The CDR3 has 14 amino acids. Germline loops: CDR1 SGHTA, CDR2 FQGNSA. The CDR3 is CASNLDTANYGYTF. DNA of the CDR3: TGTGCCAGCAACTTAGATACGGCCAACTATGGCTACACCTTC.

The rearrangement links TRBV15 to TRBJ1-6; maybe TRBD1 (6 bases). CDR1 LNHNV and CDR2 YYDKDF come from the germline V gene (reference sequence). V lost 5 bases and J lost 3, with 14 bases in between. CDR3 length equals 16 residues. The chain's CDR3 is CATSQVPQGYNSPLHF. CDR3 DNA sequence: TGTGCCACCAGCCAAGTACCACAGGGCTATAATTCACCCCTCCACTTT.

As for this clonotype: A much larger clonotype is one base distant, so this may be a read error. This chain links TRBV20-1 with TRBJ1-1; 9 bases fit TRBD1. The CDR3 consists of 17 residues. Germline CDR1 and CDR2: DFQATT and SNEGSKA (reference sequence). V dropped 1 base and J dropped 3; count of bases not matched to a gene: 12. CDR3 in DNA: TGCAGTGCTAGAGGACCGGGACAGGGAGGCTTCGACACTGAAGCTTTCTTT. Translating gives CSARGPGQGGFDTEAFF.

The chain uses TRBV4-3 and TRBJ1-2, with TRBD1 as a possible D gene (5 bases). This CDR3 spans 12 amino acids. Germline assignment: CDR1 LGHNA and CDR2 YSLEER. Trimming took off 7 bases at V and 11 bases at J, with 17 bases between the two ends. The CDR3 DNA is TGCGCCAGCACCCTGGGGACTAGCGGATACACCTTC. Translated, it gives CASTLGTSGYTF.

The chain has TRBV27 and TRBJ2-6; no clear D. CDR3 length equals 14 residues. The germline V gene encodes CDR1 MNHEY and CDR2 SMNVEV (reference sequence). V was pared by 6 bases and J by 4 bases, with 10 bases between. CDR3 sequence reads: CASSQDPGANVLTF. CDR3 DNA sequence: TGTGCCAGCAGCCAAGATCCGGGGGCCAACGTCCTGACTTTC.

This clonotype appeared many times. The chain employs TRBV19 and TRBJ1-1; maybe TRBD1 (6 bases). The germline V and J ends were trimmed by 2 bases and 2 bases, with 12 bases remaining between them. This CDR3 region has 15 residues. Germline CDR1 is LNHDA and CDR2 is SQIVND (reference sequence). CDR3 in amino acids: CASSITGTSNTEAFF. The CDR3 region has the DNA TGTGCCAGTAGTATAACCGGGACAAGTAACACTGAAGCTTTCTTT.

V and J are TRBV12-3 or TRBV12-4 and TRBJ1-2; TRBD1 might be the D (6 bases). The CDR3 consists of 16 residues. With 4 bases removed from V and 7 bases from J, the gap between germline ends came to 22 bases. CDR3 coding DNA: TGTGCCAGCAGTTCGCACACAGGGAGTGTGCCAGGTGGCTACACCTTC. Translated, it gives CASSSHTGSVPGGYTF.

The rearrangement links TRBV7-2 to TRBJ1-4; 9 bases map to TRBD1. The CDR3 has 16 residues. V dropped 5 bases and J dropped 2; count of bases not matched to a gene: 6. In germline, CDR1 is SGHTA, CDR2 FQGNSA. CDR3 region: CASSTHRGQTNEKLFF. The CDR3 DNA sequence: TGTGCCAGCAGCACCCACAGGGGGCAGACTAATGAAAAACTGTTTTTT.

This chain joins TRBV29-1 and TRBJ2-5; D unclear. CDR3 length equals 15 residues. Germline CDR1 is SQVTM and CDR2 is ANQGSEA. Trimming left V 3 bases short and J 2 bases short, with 16 bases between. CDR3 loop: CSVEVRILGQETQYF. CDR3 bases: TGCAGCGTTGAGGTTCGAATTTTGGGGCAAGAGACCCAGTACTTC.

About this clonotype: A much larger clone lies one base from this, so it may be a read error. The rearrangement joins TRBV6-5 to TRBJ1-3; D is ambiguous. Germline-derived CDR1 and CDR2 are MNHEY and SVGAGI. This CDR3 region has 13 residues. The DNA for the CDR3 is TGTGCCAGCAGTTACGCATTAGGAAGCACCATATATTTT. Translation: CASSYALGSTIYF.

This clonotype was detected ten times or more. This sequence joins TRBV29-1 and TRBJ1-1; D remains ambiguous. Looked up from germline, CDR1 is SQVTM and CDR2 is ANQGSEA. The CDR3 length is 11 residues. V gave up 4 bases and J gave up 2 bases, with 5 bases separating them. CDR3 bases: TGCAGCGTTGTTTTAAACACTGAAGCTTTCTTT. Its protein is CSVVLNTEAFF. Drawing the rest from reference TRBV29-1 and TRBJ1-1, the complete variable domain is SAVISQKPSRDICQRGTSLTIQCQVDSQVTMMFWYRQQPGQSLTLIATANQGSEATYESGFVIDKFPISRPNLTFSTLTVSNMSPEDSSIYLCSVVLNTEAFFGQGTRLTVV.

In this sample, this clonotype turned up many times. The V and J genes are TRBV7-9 and TRBJ1-1, with TRBD1 matching 7 bases. Per germline, CDR1 SEHNR and CDR2 FQNEAQ (reference sequence). V was clipped by 11 bases and J by 8 bases; unmatched bases: 8. The CDR3 is 11 residues long. CDR3 sequence reads: CAGEQGMEAFF. The CDR3 nucleotides read TGTGCCGGAGAACAGGGGATGGAAGCTTTCTTT.

A note on this clonotype: This may stem from a read error, because a much larger clone lies one nucleotide away. The rearrangement uses TRBV6-6 and TRBJ1-5; 7 bases are shared with TRBD1. Germline V gene sequence: CDR1 MNHNY, CDR2 SVGAGI (reference sequence). This CDR3 has 14 amino acids. With V trimmed by 8 bases and J by 4 bases, 8 bases remained unmatched. This CDR3 is CASGESTGNQPQHF. The CDR3 DNA follows: TGTGCCAGCGGTGAGTCGACAGGGAATCAGCCCCAGCATTTT.

V gene TRBV11-2 combines with J gene TRBJ1-5; no clear D gene. V shed 5 bases and J shed 7 bases, with 9 bases lying between them. The germline CDR1 and CDR2 sequences are SGHAT and FQNNGV. The length of the CDR3 is 12 residues. The CDR3 sequence: CASSHPGQPQHF. The CDR3 coding sequence is TGTGCCAGCAGCCATCCCGGGCAGCCCCAGCATTTT.

CDR3 loop: CATSSVDSAINYGYTF. The CDR3 nucleotides are TGTGCCACCAGCAGCGTGGACAGTGCGATTAACTATGGCTACACCTTC. This rearrangement joins TRBV15 to TRBJ1-2; D might be TRBD1 (6 bases). The germline V gene encodes CDR1 LNHNV and CDR2 YYDKDF (reference sequence). This CDR3 comprises 16 residues. The ends were cut back, 3 bases at V and 1 base at J, with 15 bases in the middle.

The rearrangement uses TRBV24-1 and TRBJ2-5; TRBD2 is a possible D gene (6 bases). There are 13 residues in the CDR3. The V end was cut by 4 bases, the J end by 5 bases, with 10 bases between. Germline CDR1 and CDR2: KGHDR and SFDVKD. CDR3: CATSDPGVETQYF. CDR3 bases: TGTGCCACCAGTGACCCGGGGGTGGAGACCCAGTACTTC.

The sample holds many counts of this clonotype. This chain connects TRBV7-8 to TRBJ1-2; TRBD1 matches at 8 bases. V lost 4 bases, J lost 8 bases, and 9 bases stayed unmatched. The germline gives CDR1 SGHVS, CDR2 FQNEAQ. The CDR3 has 14 residues. CDR3 sequence (DNA): TGTGCCAGCAGCTACCGGACAGGGAGCGGCGGCTACACCTTC. This sequence encodes CASSYRTGSGGYTF.

At least ten counts were recorded for this clonotype. This chain uses TRBV29-1 with TRBJ1-2, with TRBD1 matching 8 bases. Germline lookup yields CDR1 SQVTM and CDR2 ANQGSEA. V lost 7 bases, J lost 6 bases, and 10 bases stayed unmatched. The CDR3 covers 13 residues. CDR3 nucleotide sequence: TGCAGCGCGATACCCCGGGACAGGAATGGCTACACCTTC. Its translation is CSAIPRDRNGYTF. Full variable domain (rest looked up from reference TRBV29-1 and TRBJ1-2): SAVISQKPSRDICQRGTSLTIQCQVDSQVTMMFWYRQQPGQSLTLIATANQGSEATYESGFVIDKFPISRPNLTFSTLTVSNMSPEDSSIYLCSAIPRDRNGYTFGSGTRLTVV.

This clonotype was seen a single time. J is TRBJ1-2 and V is TRBV20-1; 7 positions match TRBD1. The CDR3 has 12 amino acids. Germline CDR1 reads DFQATT; CDR2 reads SNEGSKA (reference sequence). CDR3 sequence reads: CRPDWDSYGYTF. Written as DNA, the CDR3 is TGCAGACCTGACTGGGACAGCTATGGCTACACCTTC.

CDR3 DNA sequence: TGTGCCAGCAGCCGAAATCGGTGGGTGGGGAAGGATGAGCAGTACTTC. Translation gives CASSRNRWVGKDEQYF. The rearrangement joins TRBV7-9 to TRBJ2-7, with D hard to call. V lost 5 bases to trimming and J lost 7 bases, with 24 bases between them. CDR1 is SEHNR and CDR2 is FQNEAQ in the germline V gene (reference sequence). The CDR3 is 16 amino acids. Full variable domain (outside the CDR3, taken from reference TRBV7-9 and TRBJ2-7): DTGVSQNPRHKITKRGQNVTFRCDPISEHNRLYWYRQTLGQGPEFLTYFQNEAQLEKSRLLSDRFSAERPKGSFSTLEIQRTEQGDSAMYLCASSRNRWVGKDEQYFGPGTRLTVT.

This chain joins TRBV7-2 and TRBJ2-2, with D possibly TRBD2 on 5 matching bases. The CDR3 is 15 amino acids. Germline V gives CDR1 SGHTA, CDR2 FQGNSA. V lost 5 bases to trimming and J lost 8 bases, with 18 bases between them. As DNA, the CDR3 is TGTGCCAGCAGCGGAGGCGGACTGAAGCCGGGGGAGCTGTTTTTT. Translated, it gives CASSGGGLKPGELFF.

The chain has TRBV2 and TRBJ2-7; TRBD2 matches at 7 bases. V shed 7 bases and J 2 bases; nucleotides not matched to a gene: 14. This CDR3 has 16 amino acids. Germline CDR1 SNHLY, CDR2 FYNNEI. Here the CDR3 reads CASTSLRASGTYEQYF. For the CDR3, the DNA is TGTGCCAGCACATCTCTTCGGGCTAGCGGCACCTACGAGCAGTACTTC.

V gene TRBV10-2 combines with J gene TRBJ1-3; tentatively, D is TRBD1 (5 bases). V was clipped by 8 bases and J by 2 bases, with 10 bases between them. Germline loops: CDR1 WSHSY, CDR2 SAAADI. CDR3 length: 13 residues. The DNA of the CDR3 is TGCGCCAGCCGCTTGGACACTGGAAACACCATATATTTT. Residues: CASRLDTGNTIYF.

In its sample, this clonotype was seen once. DNA for the CDR3: TGTGCCAGCAGCCCCTTCTTGCGGGGGCGTCACACTGAAGCTTTCTTT. It specifies CASSPFLRGRHTEAFF. V and J are TRBV25-1 and TRBJ1-1; D is possibly TRBD1 (6 bases). The CDR3 is 16 residues long. Germline V lookup: CDR1 MGHDK, CDR2 SYGVNS. Trimming removed 6 bases at V and 3 bases at J, with 20 bases between.

This clonotype has just one count. J is TRBJ1-4 and V is TRBV20-1; D not certain. Deletions cut 0 bases from V and 7 bases from J, with 3 bases between. The CDR3 consists of 11 residues. Germline CDR1 and CDR2: DFQATT and SNEGSKA (reference sequence). CDR3 region: CSARDVEKLFF. The CDR3 bases are TGCAGTGCTAGAGATGTTGAAAAACTGTTTTTT.

This clonotype turned up a few times. The V call is TRBV3-1, the J call TRBJ2-5, with 8 bases identical to TRBD2. With V trimmed by 1 base and J by 4 bases, 8 bases remained unmatched. Germline CDR1 reads LGHDT; CDR2 reads YNNKEL (reference sequence). The CDR3 contains 16 residues. CDR3 DNA: TGTGCCAGCAGCCAAGTTCCCGGGAGGGCGGGAGAGACCCAGTACTTC. It yields the protein CASSQVPGRAGETQYF.